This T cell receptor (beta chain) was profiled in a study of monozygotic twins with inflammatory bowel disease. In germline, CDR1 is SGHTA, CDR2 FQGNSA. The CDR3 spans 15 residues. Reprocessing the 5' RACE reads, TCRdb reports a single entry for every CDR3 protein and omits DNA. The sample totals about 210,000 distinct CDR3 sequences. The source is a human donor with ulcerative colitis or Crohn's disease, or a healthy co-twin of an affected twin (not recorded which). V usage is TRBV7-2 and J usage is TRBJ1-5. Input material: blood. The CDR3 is CASSLIGRVNQPQHF.